This passage covers 20 T cell receptor beta chains from one sample sequenced in a study of blood T cell repertoires in COVID-19. The method was immunoSEQ multiplex PCR; TCRdb's version includes in-frame clones alone and lacks a portion of them. The sample records around 400,000 clones, 80% to 90% being singletons. The sequencing sample was made of peripheral blood. These receptors were taken from a woman aged 55-69 years with COVID-19, enrolled during active disease.

This chain uses TRBV15 with TRBJ1-1; tentatively, D is TRBD1 (5 bases). Germline lookup yields CDR1 LNHNV and CDR2 YYDKDF (reference sequence). Trimming stripped 3 bases from V and 0 bases from J, with 8 bases between. The CDR3 length is 14 residues. CDR3 region: CATSSRDMNTEAFF. The CDR3, as DNA: TGTGCCACCAGCAGCAGGGATATGAACACTGAAGCTTTCTTT.

The V gene is TRBV4-2, the J gene TRBJ2-3; the match to TRBD2 covers 8 bases. The ends lost 1 base at V and 4 bases at J; junction bases unmatched: 7. The length of the CDR3 is 16 residues. The V gene's germline CDR1 is LGHNA and CDR2 YNFKEQ. CDR3 region: CASSQGLNGGADTQYF. The DNA for the CDR3 is TGTGCCAGCAGCCAAGGCCTGAACGGGGGGGCAGATACGCAGTATTTT.

This sequence joins TRBV7-9 and TRBJ2-7; 10 bases agree with TRBD1. The trim removed 4 bases at V and 5 bases at J, leaving 8 bases unmatched. The CDR3 runs 15 residues. From germline, CDR1 is SEHNR and CDR2 FQNEAQ (reference sequence). CDR3 protein: CASSSSTGGGDEQYF. CDR3 DNA: TGTGCCAGCAGCTCGTCGACAGGGGGCGGGGACGAGCAGTACTTC.

This chain connects TRBV5-1 to TRBJ2-5; D possibly corresponds to TRBD1 (5 bases). Trimming took off 1 base at V and 2 bases at J, with 12 bases between the two ends. The germline V gene has CDR1 SGHRS and CDR2 YFSETQ. The CDR3 spans 15 residues. The CDR3 DNA reads TGCGCCAGCAGCTTGAGGGCAGGGCGACAAGAGACCCAGTACTTC. Protein product: CASSLRAGRQETQYF.

This clone has more than one count but fewer than ten. J is TRBJ1-4 and V is TRBV4-1; the D gene is possibly TRBD1 (6 bases). The germline gives CDR1 MGHRA, CDR2 YSYEKL. The length of the CDR3 is 16 residues. V lost 4 bases, J lost 4 bases, and 16 bases lay in between. CDR3 in DNA: TGCGCCAGCAGCCGGGGGCTAGGGGGGGTTAATGAAAAACTGTTTTTT. This translates into CASSRGLGGVNEKLFF.

As for this clone: This sample includes further DNA sequences coding for the same CDR3. The V and J genes are TRBV7-3 and TRBJ2-3, with 7 bases matching TRBD2. V shed 0 bases and J 3 bases; nucleotides not matched to a gene: 0. The CDR3 is 14 residues long. CDR1 and CDR2 from the germline V gene are SGHTA and FQGTGA. CDR3 in amino acids: CASSLTGGTDTQYF. The DNA for the CDR3 is TGTGCCAGCAGCTTAACGGGGGGGACAGATACGCAGTATTTT.

This clone has only one observation. The V and J genes are TRBV29-1 and TRBJ1-4, with 8 bases matching TRBD1. V trimming: 0 bases; J trimming: 3 bases; junction bases outside the gene matches: 15. CDR1 is SQVTM, CDR2 ANQGSEA, per germline. This CDR3 spans 19 amino acids. Here the CDR3 DNA reads TGCAGCGTTGAAGATCCTCGGACAGGGCGTCTCGGGGCTAATGAAAAACTGTTTTTT. As protein: CSVEDPRTGRLGANEKLFF.

The rearrangement uses TRBV6-5 and TRBJ1-2; 9 bases match TRBD1. V dropped 6 bases and J dropped 6; count of bases not matched to a gene: 5. This CDR3 is 13 amino acids long. Germline V lookup: CDR1 MNHEY, CDR2 SVGAGI. The CDR3 bases are TGTGCCAGCAGACGGGACAGGGATGATGGCTACACCTTC. Its protein product is CASRRDRDDGYTF.

The V gene is TRBV4-2, the J gene TRBJ2-5; TRBD1 matches at 12 bases. Germline values: CDR1 LGHNA, CDR2 YNFKEQ. The J segment lost 5 bases and the V segment lost 3 bases, leaving 4 bases of the junction unmatched. The CDR3 loop spans 15 amino acids. CDR3 residues: CASSQRDRGQETQYF. The CDR3 DNA is TGTGCCAGCAGCCAGAGGGACAGGGGGCAGGAGACCCAGTACTTC.

The chain has TRBV9 and TRBJ1-2, with unresolved D. In germline, CDR1 is SGDLS, CDR2 YYNGEE. This CDR3 spans 13 amino acids. The V gene lost 0 bases and the J gene lost 7 bases, with 10 bases spanning the gap. CDR3: CASSVEQSGGYTF. In DNA form, the CDR3 reads TGTGCCAGCAGCGTAGAACAGAGTGGTGGCTACACCTTC.

The rearrangement uses TRBV5-1 and TRBJ2-1; 7 nucleotides agree with TRBD1. This CDR3 has 15 residues. CDR1 is SGHRS and CDR2 is YFSETQ in the germline V gene. V shed 3 bases, J shed 0 bases, and the junction held 3 bases outside the gene matches. The CDR3, as DNA: TGCGCCAGCAGCTCACAGGGGCCCTCCTACAATGAGCAGTTCTTC. Amino acid sequence: CASSSQGPSYNEQFF.

The rearrangement joins TRBV18 to TRBJ2-2, with 8 positions matching TRBD1. V lost 1 base, J lost 2 bases, and 3 bases stayed unmatched. Germline CDR1 KGHSH, CDR2 LQKENI. The CDR3 consists of 16 residues. In DNA, the CDR3 is TGTGCCAGCTCACCACTCAGGGGGCCTAACACCGGGGAGCTGTTTTTT. It translates to CASSPLRGPNTGELFF. The full variable domain, rest sourced from reference TRBV18 and TRBJ2-2, is NAGVMQNPRHLVRRRGQEARLRCSPMKGHSHVYWYRQLPEEGLKFMVYLQKENIIDESGMPKERFSAEFPKEGPSILRIQQVVRGDSAAYFCASSPLRGPNTGELFFGEGSRLTVL.

J is TRBJ2-6 and V is TRBV28, with D tentatively TRBD2 (6 bases). Germline V gene sequence: CDR1 MDHEN, CDR2 SYDVKM. V was trimmed by 6 bases and J by 1 base, leaving 19 bases between them. This CDR3 is built from 18 residues. The CDR3 sequence is CASSAGTSDPSGANVLTF. The CDR3 DNA reads TGTGCCAGCAGCGCCGGGACTTCGGATCCGTCTGGGGCCAACGTCCTGACTTTC.

This clone was detected once. The rearrangement links TRBV7-6 to TRBJ2-7; D possibly corresponds to TRBD2 (6 bases). Germline V gives CDR1 SGHVS, CDR2 FNYEAQ. The CDR3 is made up of 14 amino acids. The ends were cut back, 1 base at V and 5 bases at J, with 12 bases in the middle. This CDR3 reads CASSLGSPGDEQYF. The CDR3 region has the DNA TGTGCCAGCAGCTTAGGTAGTCCGGGAGACGAGCAGTACTTC.

J is TRBJ1-3 and V is TRBV18; unclear D gene. This CDR3 region has 15 residues. With 6 bases removed from V and 0 bases from J, the gap between germline ends came to 12 bases. Germline V gene sequence: CDR1 KGHSH, CDR2 LQKENI. The chain's CDR3 is CASSLESSSGNTIYF. CDR3 nucleotides: TGTGCCAGCTCTCTCGAGTCGTCCTCTGGAAACACCATATATTTT.

The chain uses TRBV6-5 and TRBJ1-2, with D perhaps matching TRBD1 (6 bases). Trimming stripped 2 bases from V and 5 bases from J, with 15 bases between. Germline assignment: CDR1 MNHEY and CDR2 SVGAGI. CDR3 length: 15 residues. CDR3 sequence (DNA): TGTGCCAGCAGTTACGAGGCCGGGACATATTATGGCTACACCTTC. It encodes CASSYEAGTYYGYTF.

This clone was recorded once. This CDR3 reads CASSLNRALGSGTDTQYF. CDR3 DNA: TGTGCCAGCAGTTTAAACAGGGCGTTGGGAAGTGGCACAGATACGCAGTATTTT. The chain joins TRBV27 to TRBJ2-3, with D perhaps matching TRBD1 (6 bases). The CDR3 is 18 residues long. CDR1 and CDR2 (germline): MNHEY, SMNVEV (reference sequence). Trimming removed 2 bases at V and 1 base at J, with 19 bases between.

This rearrangement joins TRBV11-2 to TRBJ2-7; D is perhaps TRBD1 (6 bases). Trimming removed 5 bases at V and 5 bases at J, with 13 bases between. The CDR3 loop spans 13 amino acids. The germline CDR1 and CDR2 sequences are SGHAT and FQNNGV. CDR3 residues: CASSKSRGDEQYF. In DNA form, the CDR3 reads TGTGCCAGCAGCAAAAGCAGGGGAGACGAGCAGTACTTC.

CDR3 region: CASSVWDRAYNEQFF. DNA of the CDR3: TGTGCCAGCAGCGTATGGGACAGGGCCTACAATGAGCAGTTCTTC. V usage is TRBV9 and J usage is TRBJ2-1; 9 bases map to TRBD1. The CDR3 consists of 15 residues. CDR1 is SGDLS, CDR2 YYNGEE, per germline. The V gene end was trimmed by 1 base and the J gene end by 2 bases; junction bases not matched to a gene: 1.

V and J are TRBV10-3 and TRBJ1-1, with a weak D call TRBD1 (5 bases). CDR1 ENHRY and CDR2 SYGVKD come from the germline V gene. The CDR3 extends over 13 amino acids. Between the trimmed V and J ends, which lost 5 bases and 3 bases, there was a span of 10 bases. Written as DNA, the CDR3 is TGTGCCATCAGTCCCAGGGTTGACACTGAAGCTTTCTTT. Amino acid sequence: CAISPRVDTEAFF.